This T cell receptor beta chain was sequenced during a study of blood T cell repertoires in COVID-19. Study overall: Samples came from the United States, Italy and Spain, spanning acute and convalescent COVID-19.

Libraries were prepared by immunoSEQ multiplex PCR; TCRdb keeps only in-frame clonotypes and omits some of them. The sample lists around 240,000 clones; 75% to 90% were seen once. This CDR3 comprises 14 residues. With 3 bases removed from V and 3 bases from J, the gap between germline ends came to 9 bases. Germline V CDR1 and CDR2: SGHRS, YFSETQ. Sequencing was done on a sample of PBMCs or T cells enriched from blood (not recorded which). The gene calls are TRBV5-1 and TRBJ2-2, with D perhaps matching TRBD1 (6 bases). This sequence originates from a woman aged 50 to 60 who had recovered from COVID-19. CDR3 DNA: TGCGCCAGCAGCTGGACAGCGGACACCGGGGAGCTGTTTTTT. Translation gives CASSWTADTGELFF.